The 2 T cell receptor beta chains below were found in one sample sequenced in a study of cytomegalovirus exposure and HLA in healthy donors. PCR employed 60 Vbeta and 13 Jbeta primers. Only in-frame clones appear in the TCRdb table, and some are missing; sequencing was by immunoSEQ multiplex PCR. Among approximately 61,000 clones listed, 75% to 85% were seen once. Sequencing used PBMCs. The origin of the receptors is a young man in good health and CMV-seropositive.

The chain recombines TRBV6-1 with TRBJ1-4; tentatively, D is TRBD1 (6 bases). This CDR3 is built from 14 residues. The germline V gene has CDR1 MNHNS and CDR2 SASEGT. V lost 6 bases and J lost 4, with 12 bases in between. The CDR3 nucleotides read TGTGCCAGCAGGCGGACAGAAAATAATGAAAAACTGTTTTTT. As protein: CASRRTENNEKLFF.

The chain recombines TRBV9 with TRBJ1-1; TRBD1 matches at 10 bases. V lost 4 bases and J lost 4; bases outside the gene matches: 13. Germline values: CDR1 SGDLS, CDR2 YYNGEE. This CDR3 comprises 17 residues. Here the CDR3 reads CASSSFRTGGPGTEAFF. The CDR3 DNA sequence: TGTGCCAGCAGCTCCTTTAGGACAGGGGGGCCCGGCACTGAAGCTTTCTTT.